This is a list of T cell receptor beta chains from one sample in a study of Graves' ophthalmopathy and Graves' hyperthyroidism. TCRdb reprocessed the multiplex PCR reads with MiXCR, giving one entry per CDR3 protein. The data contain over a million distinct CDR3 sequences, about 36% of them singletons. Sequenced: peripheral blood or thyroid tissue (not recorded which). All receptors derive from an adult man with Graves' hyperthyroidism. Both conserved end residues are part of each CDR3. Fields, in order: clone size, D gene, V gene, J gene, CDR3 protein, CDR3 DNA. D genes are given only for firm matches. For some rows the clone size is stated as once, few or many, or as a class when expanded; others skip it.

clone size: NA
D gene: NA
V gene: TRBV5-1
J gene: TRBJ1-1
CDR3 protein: CASSWSEDTEAFF
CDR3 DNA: TGCGCCAGCAGTTGGTCGGAGGACACTGAAGCTTTCTTT

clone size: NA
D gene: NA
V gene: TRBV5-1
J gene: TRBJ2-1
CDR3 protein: CASSLVWGYNEQFF
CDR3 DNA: TGCGCCAGCAGCTTGGTTTGGGGCTACAATGAGCAGTTCTTC

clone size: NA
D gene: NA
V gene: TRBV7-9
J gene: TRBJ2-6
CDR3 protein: CASSGEQYSGANVLTF
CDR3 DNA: TGTGCCAGCAGCGGTGAGCAGTACTCTGGGGCCAACGTCCTGACTTTC

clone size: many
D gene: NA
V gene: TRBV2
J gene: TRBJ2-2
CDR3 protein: CASSDRDPLSGELFF
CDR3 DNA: TGTGCCAGCAGCGATCGGGACCCTCTCAGCGGGGAGCTGTTTTTT

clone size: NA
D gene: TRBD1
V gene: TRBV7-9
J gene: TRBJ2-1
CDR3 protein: CASSLPLGTGNYNEQFF
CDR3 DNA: TGTGCCAGCAGCTTACCCTTGGGGACAGGGAACTACAATGAGCAGTTCTTC

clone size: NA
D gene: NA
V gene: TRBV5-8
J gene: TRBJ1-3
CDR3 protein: CASSNRGSGRNTIYF
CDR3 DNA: TGTGCCAGCAGTAACCGAGGGAGCGGGAGAAACACCATATATTTT

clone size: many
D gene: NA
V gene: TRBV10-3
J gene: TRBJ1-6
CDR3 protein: CAISTGTAGSPLHF
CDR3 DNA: TGTGCCATCAGCACCGGGACCGCCGGGTCGCCCCTCCACTTT

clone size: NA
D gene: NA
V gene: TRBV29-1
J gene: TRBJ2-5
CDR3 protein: CSEGWLQETQYF
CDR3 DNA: TGCAGCGAGGGGTGGTTGCAAGAGACCCAGTACTTC

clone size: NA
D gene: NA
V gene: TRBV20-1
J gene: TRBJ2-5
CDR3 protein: CSDLETQYF
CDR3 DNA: TGCAGTGATTTAGAGACCCAGTACTTC

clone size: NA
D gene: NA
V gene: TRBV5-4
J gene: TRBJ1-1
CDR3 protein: CASSSKIMNTEAFF
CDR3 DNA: TGTGCCAGCAGCTCGAAGATAATGAACACTGAAGCTTTCTTT

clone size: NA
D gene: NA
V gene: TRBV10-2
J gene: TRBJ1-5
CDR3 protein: CASSEPDSGTQPQHF
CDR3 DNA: TGCGCCAGCAGTGAGCCGGACAGTGGCACCCAGCCCCAGCATTTT

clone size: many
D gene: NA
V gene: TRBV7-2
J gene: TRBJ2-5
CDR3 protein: CASSALRAQYF
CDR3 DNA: TGTGCCAGCAGCGCTTTGAGGGCCCAGTACTTC

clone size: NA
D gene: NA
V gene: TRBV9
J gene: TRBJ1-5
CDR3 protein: CASSVDGEPQHF
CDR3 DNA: TGTGCCAGCAGCGTAGACGGGGAGCCCCAGCATTTT

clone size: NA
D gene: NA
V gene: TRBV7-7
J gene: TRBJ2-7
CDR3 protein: CASSTGFSYEQYF
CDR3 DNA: TGTGCCAGCAGCACCGGGTTCTCCTACGAGCAGTACTTC

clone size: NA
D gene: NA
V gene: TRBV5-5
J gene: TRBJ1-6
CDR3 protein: CASSQEISAVNSPLHF
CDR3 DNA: TGCGCCAGCAGCCAAGAAATTTCGGCGGTTAATTCACCCCTCCACTTT

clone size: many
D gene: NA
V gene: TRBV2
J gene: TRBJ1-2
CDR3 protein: CASSARANYGYTF
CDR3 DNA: TGTGCCAGCAGTGCTCGAGCTAACTATGGCTACACCTTC

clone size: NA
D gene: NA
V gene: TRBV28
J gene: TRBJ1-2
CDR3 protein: CASSFTGRYTF
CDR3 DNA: TGTGCCAGCAGTTTTACAGGGCGGTACACCTTC

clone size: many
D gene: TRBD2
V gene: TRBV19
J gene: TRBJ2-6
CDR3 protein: CASSSPRGLAEFSGANVLTF
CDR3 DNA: TGTGCCAGTAGTTCCCCGAGAGGACTAGCGGAATTCTCTGGGGCCAACGTCCTGACTTTC

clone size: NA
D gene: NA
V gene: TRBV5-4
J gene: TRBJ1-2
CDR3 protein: CASSLTAGDYGYTF
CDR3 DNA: TGTGCCAGCAGCTTGACAGCTGGGGACTATGGCTACACCTTC

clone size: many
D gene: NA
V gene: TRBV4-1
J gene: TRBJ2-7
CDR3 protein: CASSHSQGYEQYF
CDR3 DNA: TGCGCCAGCAGCCACTCACAGGGCTACGAGCAGTACTTC

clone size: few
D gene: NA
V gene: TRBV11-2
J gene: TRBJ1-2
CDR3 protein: CASSFTWTALGNYGYTF
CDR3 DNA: TGTGCCAGCAGCTTCACCTGGACAGCCTTGGGAAACTATGGCTACACCTTC

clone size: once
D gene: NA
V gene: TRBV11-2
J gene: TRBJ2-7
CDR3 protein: CASSPIGTQAYEQYF
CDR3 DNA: TGTGCCAGCAGCCCAATCGGGACACAAGCCTACGAGCAGTACTTC

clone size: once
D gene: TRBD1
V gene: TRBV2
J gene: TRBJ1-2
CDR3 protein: CASSFDRGVSYTF
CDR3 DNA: TGTGCCAGCAGTTTCGACAGGGGTGTGTCCTACACCTTC

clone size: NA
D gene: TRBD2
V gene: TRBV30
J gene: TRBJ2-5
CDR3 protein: CAWGGLAVQETQYF
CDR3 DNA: TGTGCCTGGGGGGGACTAGCGGTCCAAGAGACCCAGTACTTC

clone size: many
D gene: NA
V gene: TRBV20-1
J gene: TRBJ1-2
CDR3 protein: CSARTTLTWPIYGYTF
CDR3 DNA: TGCAGTGCTAGAACAACTCTAACATGGCCGATCTATGGCTACACCTTC

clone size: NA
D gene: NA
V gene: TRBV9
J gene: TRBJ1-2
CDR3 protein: CASRAALYGYTF
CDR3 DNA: TGTGCCAGCCGCGCTGCCCTTTATGGCTACACCTTC

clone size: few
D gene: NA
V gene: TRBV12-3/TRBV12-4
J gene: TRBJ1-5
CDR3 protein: CASSYGGGDQPQHF
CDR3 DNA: TGTGCCAGCAGTTACGGGGGGGGCGATCAGCCCCAGCATTTT

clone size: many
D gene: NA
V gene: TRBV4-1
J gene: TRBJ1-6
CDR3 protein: CASSQDRARTINSPLHF
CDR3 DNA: TGCGCCAGCAGCCAAGATCGAGCGAGGACAATAAATTCACCCCTCCACTTT

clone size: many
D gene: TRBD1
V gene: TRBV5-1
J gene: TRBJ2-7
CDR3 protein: CASNLRQGDEQYF
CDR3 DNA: TGCGCCAGCAACCTCCGACAGGGGGACGAGCAGTACTTC

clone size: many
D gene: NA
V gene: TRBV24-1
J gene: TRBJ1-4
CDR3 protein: CATSESPGPGIGEKLFF
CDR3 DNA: TGTGCCACCAGTGAATCCCCCGGGCCGGGTATTGGTGAAAAACTGTTTTTT

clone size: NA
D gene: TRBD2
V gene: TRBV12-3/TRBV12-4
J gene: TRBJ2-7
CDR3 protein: CASSFLAGASEQYF
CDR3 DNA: TGCGCCAGCAGCTTCCTAGCGGGAGCTTCCGAGCAGTACTTC

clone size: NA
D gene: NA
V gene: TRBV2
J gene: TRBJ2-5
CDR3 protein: CASSDTVGRGSQYF
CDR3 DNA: TGTGCCAGCAGTGATACCGTGGGACGGGGATCCCAGTACTTC

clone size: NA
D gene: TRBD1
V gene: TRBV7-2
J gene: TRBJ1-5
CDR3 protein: CASAKWDRGYNQPQHF
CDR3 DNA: TGTGCCAGCGCGAAATGGGACAGGGGGTACAATCAGCCCCAGCATTTT

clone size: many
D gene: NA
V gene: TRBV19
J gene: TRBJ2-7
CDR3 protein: CASTTASYEQYF
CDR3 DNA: TGTGCCAGTACTACCGCCTCCTACGAGCAGTACTTC

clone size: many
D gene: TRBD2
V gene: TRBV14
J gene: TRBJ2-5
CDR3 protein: CASSLQRERETQYF
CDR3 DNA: TGTGCCAGCAGCCTCCAGCGGGAGCGTGAGACCCAGTACTTC

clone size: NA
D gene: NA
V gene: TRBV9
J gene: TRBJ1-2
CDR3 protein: CASSVQGRDGYTF
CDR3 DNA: TGTGCCAGCAGCGTCCAGGGTAGGGATGGCTACACCTTC

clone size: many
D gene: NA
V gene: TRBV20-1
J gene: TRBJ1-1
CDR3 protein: CSAPREGRFKAFF
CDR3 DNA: TGCAGTGCCCCTCGTGAGGGCCGGTTTAAGGCTTTCTTT

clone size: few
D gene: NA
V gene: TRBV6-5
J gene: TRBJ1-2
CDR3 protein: CASSYGPGRSGYTF
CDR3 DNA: TGTGCCAGCAGTTATGGGCCTGGGAGGTCTGGCTACACCTTC

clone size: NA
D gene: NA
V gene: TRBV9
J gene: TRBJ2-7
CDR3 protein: CASSVVGPASYEQYF
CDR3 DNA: TGTGCCAGCAGCGTGGTTGGGCCAGCTTCCTACGAGCAGTACTTC

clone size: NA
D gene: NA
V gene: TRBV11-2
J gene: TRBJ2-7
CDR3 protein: CASRELGGTYEQYF
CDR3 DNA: TGTGCCAGCAGGGAGTTGGGAGGCACCTACGAGCAGTACTTC

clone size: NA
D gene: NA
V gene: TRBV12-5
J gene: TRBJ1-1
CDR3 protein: CASGPGLHTEAFF
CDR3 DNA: TGTGCTAGTGGTCCAGGACTTCACACTGAAGCTTTCTTT

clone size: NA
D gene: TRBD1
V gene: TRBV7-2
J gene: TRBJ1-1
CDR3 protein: CASSLTGGGQNTEAFF
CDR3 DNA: TGTGCCAGCAGCTTAACAGGGGGCGGACAGAACACTGAAGCTTTCTTT

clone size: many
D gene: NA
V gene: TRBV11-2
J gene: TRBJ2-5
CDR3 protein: CASSNPSAAEETQYF
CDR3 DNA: TGTGCCAGCAGCAATCCTAGCGCGGCCGAAGAGACCCAGTACTTC

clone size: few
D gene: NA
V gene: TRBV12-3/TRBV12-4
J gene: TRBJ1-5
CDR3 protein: CASSSWASTAQHF
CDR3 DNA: TGTGCCAGCAGTTCCTGGGCCTCCACGGCCCAGCATTTT

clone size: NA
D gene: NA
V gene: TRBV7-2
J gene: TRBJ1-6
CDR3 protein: CASIDWGDNSPLHF
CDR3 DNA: TGTGCCAGCATCGACTGGGGGGATAATTCACCCCTCCACTTT

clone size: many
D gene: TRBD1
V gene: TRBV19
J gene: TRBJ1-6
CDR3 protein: CASSRRQGSSYNSPLHF
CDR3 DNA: TGTGCCAGTAGTAGGAGACAGGGGAGCTCCTATAATTCACCCCTCCACTTT

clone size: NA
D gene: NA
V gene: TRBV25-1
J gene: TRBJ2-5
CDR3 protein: CASSDIRGETQYF
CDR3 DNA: TGTGCCAGCAGTGACATCCGCGGGGAGACCCAGTACTTC

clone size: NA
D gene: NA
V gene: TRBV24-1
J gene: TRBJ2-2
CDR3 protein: CATSDLRRRGRTGELFF
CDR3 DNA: TGTGCCACCAGTGATTTGCGAAGAAGGGGTCGGACCGGGGAGCTGTTTTTT

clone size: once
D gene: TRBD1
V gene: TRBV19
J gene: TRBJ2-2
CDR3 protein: CASSMDRGHSYGELFF
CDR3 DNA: TGTGCCAGTAGTATGGACAGGGGGCATTCGTACGGGGAGCTGTTTTTT

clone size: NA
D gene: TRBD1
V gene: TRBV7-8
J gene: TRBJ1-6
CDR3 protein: CASSLDRGGVVRGPSPLHF
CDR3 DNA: TGTGCCAGCAGCTTAGACAGGGGAGGAGTCGTCAGGGGGCCGTCACCCCTCCACTTT

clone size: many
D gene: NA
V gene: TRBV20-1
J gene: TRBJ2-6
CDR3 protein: CSANRVRSSNVLTF
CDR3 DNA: TGCAGTGCCAACCGAGTCAGGTCGTCCAACGTCCTGACTTTC

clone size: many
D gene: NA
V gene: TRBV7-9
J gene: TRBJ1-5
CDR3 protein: CASSFAEGQPQHF
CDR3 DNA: TGTGCCAGCAGCTTCGCCGAGGGTCAGCCCCAGCATTTT

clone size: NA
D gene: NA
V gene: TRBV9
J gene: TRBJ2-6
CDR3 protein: CASSVAARDTGANVLTF
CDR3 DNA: TGTGCCAGCAGCGTAGCGGCCAGAGACACCGGGGCCAACGTCCTGACTTTC

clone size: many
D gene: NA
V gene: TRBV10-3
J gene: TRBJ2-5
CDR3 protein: CAISGGDQETQYF
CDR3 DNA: TGTGCCATCAGTGGGGGGGACCAAGAGACCCAGTACTTC

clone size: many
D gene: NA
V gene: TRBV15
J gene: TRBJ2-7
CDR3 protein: CATSALGTNTTWGEQYF
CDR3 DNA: TGTGCCACCAGCGCCCTTGGGACCAACACGACGTGGGGGGAGCAGTACTTC